The 30 T cell receptor beta chains below all came from one sample that was sequenced in a study of vaccination effects on CD4 cells after COVID-19. Their specific antigens are unknown. Cells that had been cultured for 10 days were the source of isolated CD4+ T cells. All participants had two doses of either the BNT162b2 or mRNA-1273 vaccine. Repertoires were generated with immunoSEQ multiplex PCR, while TCRdb's copy carries only in-frame clones and drops some. This sample has around 40,000 clones, with over 60% found just once. The sequences come from CD4+ T cells from PBMCs cultured without peptide, collected after COVID-19 vaccination. Receptors originate from a human donor who received a COVID-19 vaccine.

V and J are TRBV19 and TRBJ1-1; D is ambiguous. The CDR3 consists of 14 residues. The germline V and J ends were trimmed by 5 bases and 0 bases, with 10 bases remaining between them. The germline V gene encodes CDR1 LNHDA and CDR2 SQIVND (reference sequence). The DNA of the CDR3 is TGTGCCAGTAGTCCGTTCAGCGTGAACACTGAAGCTTTCTTT. This sequence encodes CASSPFSVNTEAFF. Combining the CDR3 with reference TRBV19 and TRBJ1-1 gives the whole variable domain DGGITQSPKYLFRKEGQNVTLSCEQNLNHDAMYWYRQDPGQGLRLIYYSQIVNDFQKGDIAEGYSVSREKKESFPLTVTSAQKNPTAFYLCASSPFSVNTEAFFGQGTRLTVV.

The J gene is TRBJ2-5, the V gene TRBV19, with 7 bases lining up with TRBD1. This CDR3 comprises 16 residues. V shed 5 bases, J shed 5 bases, and the junction held 14 bases outside the gene matches. Germline-derived CDR1 and CDR2 are LNHDA and SQIVND (reference sequence). As DNA, the CDR3 is TGTGCCAGTAGTCTCTTTTCGACAGGGATCGGGGAGACCCAGTACTTC. Amino acids: CASSLFSTGIGETQYF.

The rearrangement joins TRBV3-1 (or the pseudogene TRBV3-2) to TRBJ2-1, with 9 bases lining up with TRBD2. V trimming: 6 bases; J trimming: 7 bases; junction bases outside the gene matches: 10. The length of the CDR3 is 15 residues. CDR1 and CDR2 (germline): LGHDT, YNNKEL (reference sequence). The CDR3 protein is CASSLPMRGGNEQFF. The CDR3 bases are TGTGCCAGCAGTCTTCCCATGCGGGGGGGAAATGAGCAGTTCTTC.

The chain employs TRBV4-1 and TRBJ1-1; 7 bases are shared with TRBD1. CDR1 and CDR2 (germline): MGHRA, YSYEKL. The junction had 9 bases not matched to a gene; V was cut back by 0 bases and J by 5 bases. The CDR3 sequence is 16 residues long. In DNA, the CDR3 is TGCGCCAGCAGCCAAGAAATGGGGATCAGGGGGACTGAAGCTTTCTTT. Residues: CASSQEMGIRGTEAFF.

The chain uses TRBV28 and TRBJ2-1; no reliable D call. CDR1 and CDR2 from the germline V gene are MDHEN and SYDVKM. Trimming shortened V by 7 bases and J by 2 bases, and 9 bases separated the two germline ends. There are 13 residues in the CDR3. The CDR3 loop reads CASTSSTYNEQFF. The CDR3 bases are TGTGCCAGCACCTCGTCTACCTACAATGAGCAGTTCTTC.

V and J are TRBV27 and TRBJ2-7; 8 nucleotides align to TRBD2. Germline V gene data show CDR1 as MNHEY and CDR2 as SMNVEV (reference sequence). The CDR3 totals 13 residues. V dropped 6 bases and J dropped 2; count of bases not matched to a gene: 3. CDR3 in DNA: TGTGCCAGCAGCTTGGGACTAGCCTACGAGCAGTACTTC. It codes for CASSLGLAYEQYF.

This clone was seen a single time. V usage is TRBV11-2 and J usage is TRBJ1-4; 9 bases match TRBD1. From germline, CDR1 is SGHAT and CDR2 FQNNGV. Unmatched junction bases numbered 5, after V lost 5 bases and J lost 1 base. The CDR3 consists of 16 residues. In DNA, the CDR3 is TGTGCCAGCAGCCAAACGGGACAGGGAACTAATGAAAAACTGTTTTTT. Translation gives CASSQTGQGTNEKLFF.

The rearrangement joins TRBV6-4 to TRBJ1-2; D is uncertain. V gave up 3 bases and J gave up 8 bases, with 13 bases separating them. The CDR3 is 13 amino acids. The germline CDR1 and CDR2 sequences are MRHNA and SNTAGT. This CDR3 is CASSDVTERGYTF. The CDR3 DNA follows: TGTGCCAGCAGTGATGTGACCGAGCGGGGCTACACCTTC.

This clone was seen a handful of times. The chain is built from TRBV5-4 and TRBJ1-2; 7 positions match TRBD1. Trimming at V came to 1 base and at J to 7 bases, leaving 7 bases not matched to a gene. Germline V gene sequence: CDR1 SGHNT, CDR2 YYREEE (reference sequence). CDR3 length: 14 residues. Written as DNA, the CDR3 is TGTGCCAGCAGCTTGCATCAGGGGGGATCTGGCTACACCTTC. Translating it yields CASSLHQGGSGYTF.

This clone was detected only once. V and J are TRBV6-5 and TRBJ2-5; D tentatively reads TRBD1 or TRBD2 (5 bases each). Deletions cut 6 bases from V and 1 base from J, with 12 bases between. The CDR3 sequence is 14 residues long. CDR1 and CDR2 (germline): MNHEY, SVGAGI. The CDR3 loop is CASSPGTFQETQYF. DNA of the CDR3: TGTGCCAGCAGCCCAGGGACCTTCCAAGAGACCCAGTACTTC.

This chain connects TRBV5-1 to TRBJ1-2; tentatively, D is TRBD1 (5 bases). Trimming left V 0 bases short and J 1 base short, with 7 bases between. The CDR3 has 14 amino acids. CDR1 and CDR2 from the germline V gene are SGHRS and YFSETQ. DNA of the CDR3: TGCGCCAGCAGCTTGGGACAGATTAACTATGGCTACACCTTC. Residues: CASSLGQINYGYTF.

The chain combines TRBV5-6 with TRBJ1-2; tentatively, D is TRBD1 (6 bases). The ends were cut back, 3 bases at V and 7 bases at J, with 22 bases in the middle. The CDR3 is 16 residues long. CDR1 and CDR2 (germline): SGHDT, YYEEEE. The CDR3 spells CASSWGPATPSSGYTF. As DNA, the CDR3 is TGTGCCAGCAGCTGGGGGCCTGCAACCCCTTCCTCTGGCTACACCTTC.

The V and J genes are TRBV20-1 and TRBJ2-3, with D uncertain. Germline CDR1 reads DFQATT; CDR2 reads SNEGSKA (reference sequence). The germline V and J ends were trimmed by 7 bases and 5 bases, with 10 bases remaining between them. The CDR3 sequence is 11 residues long. The CDR3 DNA follows: TGCAGTGTACATTGGGGAGATACGCAGTATTTT. This translates into CSVHWGDTQYF.

This clone has just one count. The CDR3 sequence is CASSTGTGIYGYTF. The CDR3 coding sequence is TGTGCCAGCAGCACCGGGACGGGGATCTATGGCTACACCTTC. The V call is TRBV6-5, the J call TRBJ1-2; D is possibly TRBD1 (5 bases). The ends were cut back, 6 bases at V and 4 bases at J, with 15 bases in the middle. Germline loops: CDR1 MNHEY, CDR2 SVGAGI. The CDR3 is made up of 14 amino acids.

This clone was seen only once. The chain has TRBV12-3 or TRBV12-4 and TRBJ1-2; weak D call: TRBD1 (5 bases). Trimming pared 5 bases from V and 7 bases from J, leaving 11 bases between. The CDR3 runs 12 residues. CDR3 DNA sequence: TGTGCCAGCAGTGGGGACGGTGTTGGCTACACCTTC. Residues: CASSGDGVGYTF.

V usage is TRBV6-4 and J usage is TRBJ2-2, with D possibly being TRBD1 (5 bases). The CDR3 has 13 amino acids. The germline V and J ends were trimmed by 3 bases and 5 bases, with 7 bases remaining between them. CDR1 is MRHNA and CDR2 is SNTAGT in the germline V gene. The CDR3: CASSEQGTGELFF. CDR3 nucleotide sequence: TGTGCCAGCAGTGAGCAGGGTACCGGGGAGCTGTTTTTT.

The CDR3 is CASSLWGSSYNSPLHF. CDR3 in DNA: TGTGCCAGCAGCTTGTGGGGGAGCTCCTATAATTCACCCCTCCACTTT. The chain employs TRBV5-6 and TRBJ1-6, with D possibly being TRBD1 (5 bases). Germline V gene sequence: CDR1 SGHDT, CDR2 YYEEEE. The CDR3 totals 16 residues. Trimming pared 1 base from V and 0 bases from J, leaving 8 bases between.

This clone was picked up one time. The chain is built from TRBV2 and TRBJ1-5; no definite D call. The CDR3 is 16 residues long. Trimming stripped 6 bases from V and 0 bases from J, with 15 bases between. Germline lookup yields CDR1 SNHLY and CDR2 FYNNEI. This chain's CDR3 is CASSGGNFYSNQPQHF. The CDR3 DNA reads as TGTGCCAGCAGCGGTGGGAACTTTTATAGCAATCAGCCCCAGCATTTT.

This clone was observed a single time. The chain employs TRBV4-1 and TRBJ2-5; D is perhaps TRBD1 or TRBD2 (5 bases each). Trimming removed 1 base from V and 5 bases from J, with 20 bases in between. CDR1 MGHRA and CDR2 YSYEKL come from the germline V gene. The CDR3 is made up of 17 amino acids. The CDR3 is CASSQGRLSGPGETQYF. CDR3 nucleotides: TGCGCCAGCAGCCAAGGGAGGTTAAGCGGACCAGGGGAGACCCAGTACTTC.

The V gene is TRBV5-5, the J gene TRBJ2-7; no clear D. The germline gives CDR1 SGHKS, CDR2 YYEKEE (reference sequence). The V and J ends lost 2 bases and 3 bases respectively, with 3 bases between them. The CDR3 contains 11 residues. Here the CDR3 reads CASSLNYEQYF. CDR3 bases: TGTGCCAGCAGCTTAAACTACGAGCAGTACTTC.

This chain links TRBV5-4 with TRBJ2-2; TRBD1 is a possible D gene (5 bases). Germline lookup yields CDR1 SGHNT and CDR2 YYREEE (reference sequence). V lost 1 base and J lost 2, with 9 bases in between. The CDR3 is 15 amino acids. CDR3 DNA: TGTGCCAGCAGCTTGCCAAGGACAAACACCGGGGAGCTGTTTTTT. As protein: CASSLPRTNTGELFF.

The rearrangement uses TRBV5-4 and TRBJ2-3, with 13 bases aligning to TRBD2. In germline, CDR1 is SGHNT, CDR2 YYREEE (reference sequence). The CDR3 spans 19 residues. The V segment lost 0 bases and the J segment 5 bases; nucleotides outside the gene matches: 12. Here the CDR3 DNA reads TGTGCCAGCAGCTTGGGGAGACTAGCGGGAGGCCGAGGGCAAGATACGCAGTATTTT. It translates to CASSLGRLAGGRGQDTQYF.

In its sample, this clone was seen a few times. The rearrangement links TRBV5-6 to TRBJ2-7; tentatively, D is TRBD1 (5 bases). The V end lost 1 base, the J end lost 3 bases, and 8 bases lay between the germline ends. Germline CDR1 and CDR2: SGHDT and YYEEEE. The CDR3 is made up of 13 amino acids. For the CDR3, the DNA is TGTGCCAGCAGCTTGTACAGGAGCTACGAGCAGTACTTC. Its translation is CASSLYRSYEQYF.

The genes are TRBV5-1 and TRBJ2-3, with 7 nucleotides matching TRBD1. Germline V gene data show CDR1 as SGHRS and CDR2 as YFSETQ. Germline trimming cut 4 bases from V and 0 bases from J; bases unmatched to any gene: 5. The CDR3 runs to 15 residues. CDR3 amino acids: CASSPGQISTDTQYF. The CDR3 bases are TGCGCCAGCAGCCCGGGACAGATTAGCACAGATACGCAGTATTTT.

V and J are TRBV29-1 and TRBJ1-2, with no clear D. CDR3 length: 14 amino acids. Trimming removed 5 bases from V and 8 bases from J, with 21 bases in between. Per germline, CDR1 SQVTM and CDR2 ANQGSEA. The CDR3: CSVLHRAQVGGYTF. DNA for the CDR3: TGCAGCGTTCTTCATCGCGCCCAGGTAGGCGGCTACACCTTC.

The chain recombines TRBV7-8 with TRBJ1-4; D might be TRBD1 (5 bases). The CDR3 extends over 16 amino acids. Deletions cut 5 bases from V and 0 bases from J, with 13 bases between. Germline CDR1 is SGHVS and CDR2 is FQNEAQ. CDR3 in DNA: TGTGCCAGCAGCCCCGTCCAGGGTGCAACTAATGAAAAACTGTTTTTT. This gives the protein CASSPVQGATNEKLFF.

CDR3 sequence reads: CASSPGTQETQYF. The CDR3 region has the DNA TGTGCCAGCAGTCCCGGGACACAAGAGACCCAGTACTTC. This chain links TRBV12-3 or TRBV12-4 with TRBJ2-5; possible D gene TRBD1, 6 bases. With 5 bases removed from V and 2 bases from J, the gap between germline ends came to 9 bases. The CDR3 contains 13 residues.

The chain joins TRBV11-1 to TRBJ1-1; D is uncertain. The CDR3 is made up of 15 amino acids. Trimming removed 3 bases from V and 2 bases from J, with 13 bases in between. The germline gives CDR1 SGHAT, CDR2 FQDESV (reference sequence). The CDR3 reads CASSFRYSANTEAFF. As DNA, the CDR3 is TGTGCCAGCAGCTTCCGTTACTCAGCTAACACTGAAGCTTTCTTT. Full variable domain (remainder filled in from reference TRBV11-1 and TRBJ1-1): EAEVAQSPRYKITEKSQAVAFWCDPISGHATLYWYRQILGQGPELLVQFQDESVVDDSQLPKDRFSAERLKGVDSTLKIQPAELGDSAMYLCASSFRYSANTEAFFGQGTRLTVV.

This chain joins TRBV18 and TRBJ2-7; D is unclear. Germline loops: CDR1 KGHSH, CDR2 LQKENI. Between the trimmed V and J ends, which lost 3 bases and 5 bases, there was a span of 8 bases. The CDR3 loop spans 12 amino acids. The CDR3 nucleotides read TGTGCCAGCTCACCTGGACGGAACGAGCAGTACTTC. Translating it yields CASSPGRNEQYF.

This chain links TRBV3-1 (or the pseudogene TRBV3-2) with TRBJ1-1; D unresolved. CDR1 and CDR2 from the germline V gene are LGHDT and YNNKEL (reference sequence). The length of the CDR3 is 14 residues. Trimming cost V 5 bases and J 1 base, with 11 bases left between them. CDR3 protein: CASSFTRTNTEAFF. The CDR3 DNA sequence: TGTGCCAGCAGCTTCACGAGGACGAACACTGAAGCTTTCTTT.